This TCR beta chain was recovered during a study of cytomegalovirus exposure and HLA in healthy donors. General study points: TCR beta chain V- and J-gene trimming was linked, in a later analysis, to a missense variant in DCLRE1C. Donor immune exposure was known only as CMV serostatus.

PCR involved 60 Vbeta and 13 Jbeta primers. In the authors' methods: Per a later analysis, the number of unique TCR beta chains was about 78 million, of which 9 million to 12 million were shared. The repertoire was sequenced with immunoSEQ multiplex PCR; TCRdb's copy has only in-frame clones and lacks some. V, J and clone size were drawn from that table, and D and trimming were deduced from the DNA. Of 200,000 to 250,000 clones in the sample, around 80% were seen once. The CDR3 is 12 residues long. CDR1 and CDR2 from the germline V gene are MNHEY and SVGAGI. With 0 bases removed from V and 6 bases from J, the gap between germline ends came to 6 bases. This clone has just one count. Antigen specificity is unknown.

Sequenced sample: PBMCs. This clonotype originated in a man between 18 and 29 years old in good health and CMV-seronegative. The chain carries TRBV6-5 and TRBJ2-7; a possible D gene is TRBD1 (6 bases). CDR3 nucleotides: TGTGCCAGCAGTTACTCACAGGGCGAGCAGTACTTC. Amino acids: CASSYSQGEQYF.